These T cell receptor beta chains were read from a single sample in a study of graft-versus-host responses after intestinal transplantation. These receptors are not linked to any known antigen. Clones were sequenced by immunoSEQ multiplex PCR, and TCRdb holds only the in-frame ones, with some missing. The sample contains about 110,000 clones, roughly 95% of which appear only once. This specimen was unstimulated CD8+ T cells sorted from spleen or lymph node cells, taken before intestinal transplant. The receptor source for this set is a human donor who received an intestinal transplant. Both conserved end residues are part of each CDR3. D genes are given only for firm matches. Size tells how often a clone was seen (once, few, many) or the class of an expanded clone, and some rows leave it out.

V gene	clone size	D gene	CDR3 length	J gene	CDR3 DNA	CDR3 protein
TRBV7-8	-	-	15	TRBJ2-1	TGTGCCAGCAGCCGAGGGATCCGGGAGTGGGCTGAGCAGTTCTTC	CASSRGIREWAEQFF
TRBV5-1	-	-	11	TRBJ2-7	TGCGCCAGCAGCCTCGGGAAGGAGCAGTACTTC	CASSLGKEQYF
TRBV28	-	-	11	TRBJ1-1	TGTGCCAGCAGACAATCCACTGAAGCTTTCTTT	CASRQSTEAFF
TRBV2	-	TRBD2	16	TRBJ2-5	TGTGCCAGCAGTGGAGTAGCGGGGGGGATCCAAGAGACCCAGTACTTC	CASSGVAGGIQETQYF
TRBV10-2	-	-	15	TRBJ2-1	TGCGCCAGCAGTGAGATTCAGGGGGGATTTAATGAGCAGTTCTTC	CASSEIQGGFNEQFF
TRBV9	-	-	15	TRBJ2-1	TGTGCCAGCAGCGTAGAAGGACTTGTGTACAATGAGCAGTTCTTC	CASSVEGLVYNEQFF
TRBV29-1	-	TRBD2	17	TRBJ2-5	TGCAGCGTTGAATTGGCGGCTAGCGGGAACCCAATAGAGACCCAGTACTTC	CSVELAASGNPIETQYF
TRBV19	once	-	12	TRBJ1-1	TGTGCCAGTAGTATAGGAGGAGCTGAAGCTTTCTTT	CASSIGGAEAFF
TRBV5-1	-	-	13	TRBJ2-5	TGCGCCAGCAGATTCAGCCCCACCGGGGAGCAGTACTTC	CASRFSPTGEQYF
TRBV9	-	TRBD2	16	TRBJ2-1	TGTGCCAGCAGCGCCCTAGCGGGAGGGGCTTACAATGAGCAGTTCTTC	CASSALAGGAYNEQFF
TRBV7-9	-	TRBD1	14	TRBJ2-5	TGTGCCAGCACCTCCCCGACAGGGGAAGAGACCCAGTACTTC	CASTSPTGEETQYF
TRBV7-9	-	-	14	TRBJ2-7	TGTGCCAGCAGCTTTTCGGCCAGGGCCTACGAGCAGTACTTC	CASSFSARAYEQYF
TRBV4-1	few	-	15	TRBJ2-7	TGCGCCAGCAGCCAAGGTAGCGGTGGCTTAGGGGAGCAGTACTTC	CASSQGSGGLGEQYF
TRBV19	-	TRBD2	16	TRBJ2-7	TGTGCCAGTAGTATGGGGACTAGCGGGAGGTTTTACGAGCAGTACTTC	CASSMGTSGRFYEQYF
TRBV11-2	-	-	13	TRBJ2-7	TGTGCCAGCCTTCTTGGGGTTCCTTACGAGCAGTACTTC	CASLLGVPYEQYF
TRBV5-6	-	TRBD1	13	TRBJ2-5	TGTGCCACCGCAGGGGGCGGAGTAGAGACCCAGTACTTC	CATAGGGVETQYF
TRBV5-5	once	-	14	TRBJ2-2	TGTGCCAGCAGCTTATGGAAGAACACCGGGGAGCTGTTTTTT	CASSLWKNTGELFF
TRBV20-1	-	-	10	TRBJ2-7	TGCAGTGCTGTGAGAGGCGAGCAGTACTTC	CSAVRGEQYF
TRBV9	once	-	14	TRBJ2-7	TGTGCCAGCAGCGTAGAGGGGGGCTCCTACGAGCAGTACTTC	CASSVEGGSYEQYF
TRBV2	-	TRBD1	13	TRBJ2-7	TGTGCCAGCAGCGGCCGGGACAGCTACGAGCAGTACTTC	CASSGRDSYEQYF
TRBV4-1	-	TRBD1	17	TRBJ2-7	TGCGCCAGCAGCCAGTATGTGCAGGGGGAGAGGTCCTACGAGCAGTACTTC	CASSQYVQGERSYEQYF
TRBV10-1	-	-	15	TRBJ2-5	TGCGCCAGCAGTGAGTCGATTACAGGGAGGGAGACCCAGTACTTC	CASSESITGRETQYF
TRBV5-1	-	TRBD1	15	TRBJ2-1	TGCGCCAGCAGCTTGGTGGGGACAGGGTCCAATGAGCAGTTCTTC	CASSLVGTGSNEQFF
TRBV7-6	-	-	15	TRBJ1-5	TGTGCCAGCAGCTTAGAACCGGGTGGCAATCAGCCCCAGCATTTT	CASSLEPGGNQPQHF
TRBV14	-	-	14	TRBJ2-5	TGTGCCAGCAGCCAAGATCCCAGTCAAGAGACCCAGTACTTC	CASSQDPSQETQYF
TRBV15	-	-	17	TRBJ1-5	TGTGCCACCGGCTCCCGGGGGGTCCGAAGAAGGGATCAGCCCCAGCATTTT	CATGSRGVRRRDQPQHF
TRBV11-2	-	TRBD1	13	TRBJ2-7	TGTGCCAGCAGCCCCCGACAGGGGAACGAGCAGTACTTC	CASSPRQGNEQYF
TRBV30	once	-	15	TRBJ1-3	TGTGCCTGGAGTATAGAGAGCACCTCTGGAAACACCATATATTTT	CAWSIESTSGNTIYF
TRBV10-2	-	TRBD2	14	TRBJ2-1	TGCGCCAGCAGTGAAGAGGAGCGGGAGCGTGAGCAGTTCTTC	CASSEEEREREQFF
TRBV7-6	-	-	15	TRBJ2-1	TGTGCCAGCAGTCAGGGGTCGGGGGCCTACAATGAGCAGTTCTTC	CASSQGSGAYNEQFF
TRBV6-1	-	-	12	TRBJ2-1	TGTGCCAGCTGCTGCTCCTACAATGAGCAGTTCTTC	CASCCSYNEQFF
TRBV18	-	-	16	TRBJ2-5	TGTGCCAGCTCAGAGGAGGGTAGGGGCTTCCAAGAGACCCAGTACTTC	CASSEEGRGFQETQYF
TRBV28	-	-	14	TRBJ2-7	TGTGCCAGCAGTTTAAGTCCCAGTTCCTACGAGCAGTACTTC	CASSLSPSSYEQYF
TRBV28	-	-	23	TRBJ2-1	TGTGCCAGCAGTTTAGCACCCTGGGGGCGTGAGGCGGGCGGTACCGGCTCCTACAATGAGCAGTTCTTC	CASSLAPWGREAGGTGSYNEQFF
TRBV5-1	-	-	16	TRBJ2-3	TGCGCCAGCAGCCGAAGAGGGGGTGGAGGCACAGATACGCAGTATTTT	CASSRRGGGGTDTQYF
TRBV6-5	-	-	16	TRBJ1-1	TGTGCCAGCAGTTATCGGGTGGACAGAGAGAACACTGAAGCTTTCTTT	CASSYRVDRENTEAFF
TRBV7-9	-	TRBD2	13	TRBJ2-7	TGTGCCAGCAGCTTCGGGACTACCTACGAGCAGTACTTC	CASSFGTTYEQYF
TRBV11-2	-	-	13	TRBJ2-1	TGTGCCAGCTATTCTGCGGAGGACCCTGAGCAGTTCTTC	CASYSAEDPEQFF
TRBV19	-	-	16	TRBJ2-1	TGTGCCAGCGTGATCCGGGAGCCTATAAGCTACAATGAGCAGTTCTTC	CASVIREPISYNEQFF
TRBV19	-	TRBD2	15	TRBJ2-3	TGTGCCAGTAGTACCGGGACTAGCGCCACAGATACGCAGTATTTT	CASSTGTSATDTQYF
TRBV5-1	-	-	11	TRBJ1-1	TGCGCCAGCAGCTGGGGACCCGAAGCTTTCTTT	CASSWGPEAFF
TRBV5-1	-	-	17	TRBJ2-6	TGCGCCAGCAGCTACCGATCCAGGGGAGGTGGGGCCAACGTCCTGACTTTC	CASSYRSRGGGANVLTF
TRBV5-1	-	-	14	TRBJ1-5	TGCGCCAGCAGCTTGGGAGCCTCAAATCAGCCCCAGCATTTT	CASSLGASNQPQHF
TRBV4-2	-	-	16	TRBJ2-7	TGTGCCAGCAGCCAAGATTTTCCCATCTCCTCCTACGAGCAGTACTTC	CASSQDFPISSYEQYF
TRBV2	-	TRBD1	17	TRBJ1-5	TGTGCCAGCAGTGAATATGGGACAGGGTTTGAGTATCAGCCCCAGCATTTT	CASSEYGTGFEYQPQHF
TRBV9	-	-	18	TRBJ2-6	TGTGCCAGCAGCGTAGGTTCCAGGCCGACCTCTGGGGCCAACGTCCTGACTTTC	CASSVGSRPTSGANVLTF
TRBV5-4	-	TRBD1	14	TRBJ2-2	TGTGCCAGCAGCCTGGGACAGCCCCCCGGGGAGCTGTTTTTT	CASSLGQPPGELFF
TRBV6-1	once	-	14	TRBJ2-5	TGTGCCAGCAAAGACTCAACCAGAAAAGAGACCCAGTACTTC	CASKDSTRKETQYF
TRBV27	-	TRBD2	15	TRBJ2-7	TGTGCCAGCAGTGACGGACTAGCGGCTTCCTACGAGCAGTACTTC	CASSDGLAASYEQYF
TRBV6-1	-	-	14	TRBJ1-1	TGTGCCAGCAGCCCATTTGGAGGGAACACTGAAGCTTTCTTT	CASSPFGGNTEAFF